Included here is one TCR beta chain sequence, with context. This may stem from a read error, because a much larger clone lies one nucleotide away. The CDR3 totals 15 residues. CDR1 MNHEY and CDR2 SMNVEV come from the germline V gene (reference sequence). Trimming shortened V by 5 bases and J by 2 bases, and 16 bases separated the two germline ends. The individuals who served as donors were healthy Caucasians living in Russia, aged about 6 to 100. A second PCR, run for about 7 to 12 cycles, used a sample-barcoded 5' primer plus a J-beta primer mix. TCRdb re-analysed the 5' RACE reads in MiXCR, keeping a single row per CDR3 protein. The table has just over 1 million distinct CDR3 sequences, 40% to 50% seen once; the top ten hold over 15%. These data come from a study of blood T cells in healthy people across ages.

The V gene is TRBV27, the J gene TRBJ2-7, with a possible D match to TRBD2 (6 bases). Sequenced sample: blood. The source of this sequence is a woman aged 55-75 years in good health. The CDR3 sequence: CASSTYGGPTYEQYF. The DNA for the CDR3 is TGTGCCAGCAGTACGTACGGGGGACCAACCTACGAGCAGTACTTC.